The clone carrying this TCR beta chain was counted ten times or more. The antigen remains unidentified. TCRdb re-called the multiplex PCR reads with MiXCR, one entry per CDR3 protein. The sample records 85,000 to 130,000 distinct CDR3 sequences, 30% being singletons. This specimen belongs to a study of breast tumors, draining lymph nodes, adjacent tissues. Study results and limitations: Luminal-like breast cancer showed significantly greater tumor-nontumor repertoire similarity than basal-like breast cancer did.

Breast cancer patients provided tissue from their axillary draining lymph nodes. CDR1 is LNHDA and CDR2 is SQIVND in the germline V gene (reference sequence). The CDR3 runs to 15 residues. V shed 3 bases and J 3 bases; nucleotides not matched to a gene: 8. This receptor was obtained from a female donor with breast cancer. Some clones in this sample may be carry-over from other donors' samples. Sequenced: axillary lymph node tissue. The chain recombines TRBV19 with TRBJ2-7; 7 positions agree with TRBD2. This chain's CDR3 is CASSMGGALIYEQYF. Here the CDR3 DNA reads TGTGCCAGTAGTATGGGAGGGGCCCTTATCTACGAGCAGTACTTC.